Listed here are 21 T cell receptor beta chains from one sample, sequenced in a study of T cells after posttransplantation cyclophosphamide. Profiling relied on immunoSEQ multiplex PCR, and the TCRdb table lists in-frame clones only, not all of them. The sample includes about 36,000 clones, none of them occurring once. Input material: PBMCs. The receptors stem from a girl aged 10-17 years in good health, CMV-negative, and a related stem cell transplant donor.

This clone came up a few times. This chain links TRBV4-1 with TRBJ2-5; tentative D call: TRBD2 (5 bases). With 4 bases removed from V and 5 bases from J, the gap between germline ends came to 20 bases. Germline V lookup: CDR1 MGHRA, CDR2 YSYEKL. CDR3 length: 16 residues. The CDR3 is CASSPHGERSSETQYF. CDR3 bases: TGCGCCAGCAGCCCCCACGGGGAGCGGAGCAGTGAGACCCAGTACTTC.

This clone was seen ten or more times. The J gene is TRBJ1-4, the V gene TRBV6-1; D may be TRBD1 (6 bases). Germline loops: CDR1 MNHNS, CDR2 SASEGT. V was trimmed by 6 bases and J by 3 bases, leaving 14 bases between them. The CDR3 runs to 15 residues. The DNA of the CDR3 is TGTGCCAGCAGCTGGACAGCGTTTGCTAATGAAAAACTGTTTTTT. As protein: CASSWTAFANEKLFF.

The rearrangement uses TRBV30 and TRBJ2-3, with 8 nucleotides matching TRBD1. J was trimmed by 1 base and V by 0 bases; bases with no gene match: 3. From germline, CDR1 is GTSNPN and CDR2 SVGIG (reference sequence). The CDR3 runs 15 residues. This CDR3 is CAWSVSGGGTDTQYF. CDR3 nucleotides: TGTGCCTGGAGTGTCTCAGGGGGCGGCACAGATACGCAGTATTTT.

In its sample, this clone was seen many times. V and J are TRBV30 and TRBJ2-3; 10 positions match TRBD1. This CDR3 has 16 amino acids. Germline CDR1 GTSNPN, CDR2 SVGIG (reference sequence). The V segment lost 1 base and the J segment 4 bases; nucleotides outside the gene matches: 8. As DNA, the CDR3 is TGTGCCTGGAGTGCGGAAGGACAGGGGGAGGCAGATACGCAGTATTTT. Protein sequence: CAWSAEGQGEADTQYF.

This clone occurred a few times. The rearrangement links TRBV4-1 to TRBJ2-5, with D unclear. Germline CDR1 is MGHRA and CDR2 is YSYEKL. The CDR3 covers 17 residues. Trimming cost V 2 bases and J 7 bases, with 23 bases left between them. The DNA for the CDR3 is TGCGCCAGCAGCCAAACCCCTACGAGCTCTTTTCCGGGGACCCAGTACTTC. It yields the protein CASSQTPTSSFPGTQYF.

This clone was seen ten or more times. The V and J genes are TRBV6-5 and TRBJ2-4; TRBD2 might be the D (6 bases). Trimming pared 0 bases from V and 8 bases from J, leaving 14 bases between. CDR1 and CDR2 (germline): MNHEY, SVGAGI. CDR3 length equals 15 residues. The CDR3 reads CASSYSRVGGDIQYF. In DNA form, the CDR3 reads TGTGCCAGCAGTTACTCTAGGGTGGGCGGGGACATTCAGTACTTC.

J is TRBJ2-7 and V is TRBV5-4; D unresolved. Germline CDR1 SGHNT, CDR2 YYREEE (reference sequence). The CDR3 has 15 residues. Trimming removed 0 bases at V and 0 bases at J, with 10 bases between. The CDR3 sequence: CASSLARSSSYEQYF. Here the CDR3 DNA reads TGTGCCAGCAGCTTGGCCCGGAGCAGCTCCTACGAGCAGTACTTC.

This clone was seen ten or more times. This chain uses TRBV7-6 with TRBJ1-5; D gene ambiguous. CDR3 length: 13 residues. Germline V CDR1 and CDR2: SGHVS, FNYEAQ. V was trimmed by 0 bases and J by 4 bases, leaving 4 bases between them. CDR3 in DNA: TGTGCCAGCAGCTTAGCAGAGAATCAGCCCCAGCATTTT. Its protein is CASSLAENQPQHF.

Ten or more counts support this clone. This sequence joins TRBV6-5 and TRBJ2-5; 8 bases are shared with TRBD1. Trimming at V came to 10 bases and at J to 5 bases, leaving 9 bases not matched to a gene. This CDR3 has 13 amino acids. Germline V gene lookup returns CDR1 MNHEY and CDR2 SVGAGI. The CDR3 DNA sequence: TGTGCCATCGCCAGGGGGCGGTGGGAGACCCAGTACTTC. It encodes CAIARGRWETQYF.

This clone was seen many times. CDR3 DNA sequence: TGCGCCAGCAGCTTGTTGGGACTTCAACCAGAGACCCAGTACTTC. Residues: CASSLLGLQPETQYF. The gene calls are TRBV5-1 and TRBJ2-5; the D gene is possibly TRBD2 (6 bases). This CDR3 spans 15 amino acids. The V end was cut by 1 base, the J end by 4 bases, with 14 bases between. Germline V gene lookup returns CDR1 SGHRS and CDR2 YFSETQ.

There are a few counts of this clone. V usage is TRBV27 and J usage is TRBJ2-2, with 11 positions matching TRBD2. The length of the CDR3 is 15 residues. The ends lost 6 bases at V and 5 bases at J; junction bases unmatched: 5. The germline V gene encodes CDR1 MNHEY and CDR2 SMNVEV (reference sequence). As DNA, the CDR3 is TGTGCCAGCAGCGTCCTAGCGGGAGGAACCGGGGAGCTGTTTTTT. This sequence encodes CASSVLAGGTGELFF.

Ten or more counts support this clone. The genes are TRBV28 and TRBJ2-7; 9 bases match TRBD1. The germline gives CDR1 MDHEN, CDR2 SYDVKM. V dropped 6 bases and J dropped 1; count of bases not matched to a gene: 7. The CDR3 runs 15 residues. The CDR3 here is CASRRDRGFSYEQYF. The CDR3 DNA sequence: TGTGCCAGCAGACGCGACAGGGGGTTTTCCTACGAGCAGTACTTC.

This clone was seen at least ten times. The chain is built from TRBV29-1 and TRBJ2-1, with 9 bases matching TRBD2. V gave up 8 bases and J gave up 6 bases; unmatched junction bases: 5. There are 12 residues in the CDR3. CDR1 SQVTM and CDR2 ANQGSEA come from the germline V gene. The CDR3 region is CSFGLARNEQFF. The CDR3 DNA is TGCAGCTTCGGACTAGCGCGCAATGAGCAGTTCTTC.

There are a few counts of this clone. V and J are TRBV6-1 and TRBJ2-5, with 7 nucleotides matching TRBD2. The J call may be faulty, since TRBJ2-7 better matches the DNA end. The CDR3 contains 15 residues. Germline V lookup: CDR1 MNHNS, CDR2 SASEGT. CDR3 bases: TGTGCCAGCAGTGAATCGGGGGGTGGACCATACGAGCAGTACTTC. It yields the protein CASSESGGGPYEQYF.

The gene calls are TRBV6-5 and TRBJ2-5; D is possibly TRBD1 (6 bases). The J call may be incorrect, as the DNA end agrees better with TRBJ2-7. The CDR3 has 13 amino acids. The germline CDR1 and CDR2 sequences are MNHEY and SVGAGI. CDR3 in DNA: TGTGCCAGCAGCCTCACAGGGACCTACGAGCAGTACTTC. Amino acids: CASSLTGTYEQYF.

This clone has ten or more counts. J is TRBJ2-7 and V is TRBV2; TRBD2 matches 12 bases. Germline V gene sequence: CDR1 SNHLY, CDR2 FYNNEI. This CDR3 is built from 14 residues. V was clipped by 6 bases and J by 2 bases; unmatched bases: 2. CDR3 sequence: CASSGTSGPYEQYF. DNA for the CDR3: TGTGCCAGCAGCGGGACTAGCGGGCCCTACGAGCAGTACTTC.

This clone has a handful of counts. The chain uses TRBV7-9 and TRBJ1-2; 10 bases agree with TRBD1. V was clipped by 4 bases and J by 8 bases; unmatched bases: 4. The CDR3 extends over 13 amino acids. Per germline, CDR1 SEHNR and CDR2 FQNEAQ (reference sequence). The chain's CDR3 is CASSWTGGLGYTF. CDR3 sequence (DNA): TGTGCCAGCAGCTGGACAGGGGGACTAGGCTACACCTTC.

Ten or more counts support this clone. J is TRBJ1-2 and V is TRBV5-4; D possibly corresponds to TRBD1 (5 bases). Trimming pared 0 bases from V and 0 bases from J, leaving 9 bases between. Germline assignment: CDR1 SGHNT and CDR2 YYREEE (reference sequence). This CDR3 has 15 amino acids. CDR3 amino acids: CASSLDATANYGYTF. CDR3 DNA sequence: TGTGCCAGCAGCTTGGATGCGACAGCTAACTATGGCTACACCTTC.

In its sample, this clone was seen many times. V and J are TRBV5-4 and TRBJ2-1, with D unclear. This CDR3 comprises 13 residues. V lost 0 bases and J 6 bases, leaving 7 bases between the germline ends. The germline V gene encodes CDR1 SGHNT and CDR2 YYREEE (reference sequence). The CDR3 DNA reads as TGTGCCAGCAGCTTGGTCTCGGTCAATGAGCAGTTCTTC. Translating gives CASSLVSVNEQFF.

This clone was seen many times. The chain recombines TRBV2 with TRBJ2-6, with D unresolved. V was pared by 5 bases and J by 0 bases, with 2 bases between. Germline lookup yields CDR1 SNHLY and CDR2 FYNNEI. The CDR3 extends over 13 amino acids. CDR3 DNA sequence: TGTGCCAGCAGTTACTCTGGGGCCAACGTCCTGACTTTC. Its translation is CASSYSGANVLTF.

This clone showed up just a few times. The rearrangement joins TRBV28 to TRBJ1-2; 8 positions match TRBD1. CDR3 size: 13 residues. Germline V gives CDR1 MDHEN, CDR2 SYDVKM. The trim removed 2 bases at V and 8 bases at J, leaving 4 bases unmatched. The DNA for the CDR3 is TGTGCCAGCAGTTTACAGGGGGCGAGGGGCTACACCTTC. It yields the protein CASSLQGARGYTF.